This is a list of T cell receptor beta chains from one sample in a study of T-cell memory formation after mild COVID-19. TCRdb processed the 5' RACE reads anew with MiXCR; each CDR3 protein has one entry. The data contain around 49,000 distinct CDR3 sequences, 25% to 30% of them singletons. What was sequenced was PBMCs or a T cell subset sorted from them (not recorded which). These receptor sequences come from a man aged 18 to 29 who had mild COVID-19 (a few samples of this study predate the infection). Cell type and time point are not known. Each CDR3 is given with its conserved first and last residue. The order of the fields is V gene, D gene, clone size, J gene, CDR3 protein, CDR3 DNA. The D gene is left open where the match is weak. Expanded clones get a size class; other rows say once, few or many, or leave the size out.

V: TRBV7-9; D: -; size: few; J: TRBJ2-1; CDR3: CASSWSQLDNEQFF; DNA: TGTGCCAGCAGCTGGTCACAGCTGGACAATGAGCAGTTCTTC
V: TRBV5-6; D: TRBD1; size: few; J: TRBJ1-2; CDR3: CASSLEGTGGYGYTF; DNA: TGTGCCAGCAGCTTGGAAGGGACAGGGGGCTATGGCTACACCTTC
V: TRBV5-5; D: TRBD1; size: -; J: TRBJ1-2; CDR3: CASSFHRGDYGYTF; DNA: TGTGCCAGCAGCTTTCACAGGGGAGACTATGGCTACACCTTC
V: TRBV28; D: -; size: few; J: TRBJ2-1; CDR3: CASSSIDRGVVDEQFF; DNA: TGTGCCAGCAGTTCTATCGACAGAGGAGTCGTCGATGAGCAGTTCTTC
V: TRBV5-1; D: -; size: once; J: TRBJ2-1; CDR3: CASSATYNEQFF; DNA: TGCGCCAGCAGCGCTACCTACAATGAGCAGTTCTTC
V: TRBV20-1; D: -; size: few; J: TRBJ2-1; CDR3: CSATGNWSYNEQFF; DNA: TGCAGTGCCACAGGGAACTGGTCCTACAATGAGCAGTTCTTC
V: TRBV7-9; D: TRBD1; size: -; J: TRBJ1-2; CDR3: CASSDPSGGISHTF; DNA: TGTGCCAGCAGCGATCCCTCAGGGGGGATTTCGCACACCTTC
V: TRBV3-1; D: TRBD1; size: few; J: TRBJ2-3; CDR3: CASSQVSGGATDTQYF; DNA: TGTGCCAGCAGCCAAGTATCAGGGGGCGCGACAGATACGCAGTATTTT
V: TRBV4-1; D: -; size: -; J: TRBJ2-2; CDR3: CASSWGSNTGELFF; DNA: TGCGCCAGCAGTTGGGGCAGTAACACCGGGGAGCTGTTTTTT
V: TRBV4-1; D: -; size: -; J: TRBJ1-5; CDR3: CASSQDTGAFNQPQHF; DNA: TGCGCCAGCAGCCAGGACACGGGGGCTTTCAATCAGCCCCAGCATTTT
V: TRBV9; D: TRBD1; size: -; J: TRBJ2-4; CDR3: CASSLGDRGFNIQYF; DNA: TGTGCCAGCAGCCTCGGGGACAGGGGGTTTAACATTCAGTACTTC
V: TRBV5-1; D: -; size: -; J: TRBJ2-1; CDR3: CASRSGSYNEQFF; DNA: TGCGCCAGCCGGTCCGGGTCCTACAATGAGCAGTTCTTC
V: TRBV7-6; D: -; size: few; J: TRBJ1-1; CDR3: CASRPGVMNTEAFF; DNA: TGTGCCAGCAGGCCCGGGGTTATGAACACTGAAGCTTTCTTT
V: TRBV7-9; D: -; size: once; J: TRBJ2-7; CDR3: CASSLIYEQYF; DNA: TGTGCCAGCAGTTTGATCTACGAGCAGTACTTC
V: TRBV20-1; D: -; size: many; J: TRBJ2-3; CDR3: CSAEEDTQYF; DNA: TGCAGTGCCGAGGAGGATACGCAGTATTTT
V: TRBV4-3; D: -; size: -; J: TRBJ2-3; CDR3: CASSSRWLGTDTQYF; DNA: TGCGCCAGCAGCTCCCGCTGGCTGGGCACAGATACGCAGTATTTT
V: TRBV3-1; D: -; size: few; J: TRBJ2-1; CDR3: CASSRPSGLDPQGEQFF; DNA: TGTGCCAGCAGCCGGCCCTCGGGACTCGACCCGCAAGGTGAGCAGTTCTTC
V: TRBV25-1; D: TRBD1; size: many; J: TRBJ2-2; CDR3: CASSDRGHTGELFF; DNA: TGTGCCAGCAGTGACAGGGGGCACACCGGGGAGCTGTTTTTT
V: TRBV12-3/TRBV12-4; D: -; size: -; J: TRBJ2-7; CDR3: CASSGDRLEQYF; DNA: TGTGCCAGCAGTGGCGACAGGCTCGAGCAGTACTTC
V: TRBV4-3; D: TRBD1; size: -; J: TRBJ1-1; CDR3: CASSRGTGGLEAFF; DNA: TGCGCCAGCAGCCGAGGGACAGGTGGTCTTGAAGCTTTCTTT
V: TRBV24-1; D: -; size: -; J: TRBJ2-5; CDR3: CATSDFRGEETQYF; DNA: TGTGCCACCAGTGATTTCCGGGGTGAAGAGACCCAGTACTTC
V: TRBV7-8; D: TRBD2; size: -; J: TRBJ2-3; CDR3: CASSSLSGGTDTQYF; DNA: TGTGCCAGCAGCTCCCTTAGCGGGGGAACAGATACGCAGTATTTT
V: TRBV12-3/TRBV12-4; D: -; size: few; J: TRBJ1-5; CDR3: CASTRGGLSNQPQHF; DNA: TGTGCCAGCACCCGCGGGGGGCTTAGCAATCAGCCCCAGCATTTT
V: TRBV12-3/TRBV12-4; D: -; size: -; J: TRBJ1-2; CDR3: CASGRAIDYGYTF; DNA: TGTGCCTCCGGCCGGGCTATCGACTATGGCTACACCTTC
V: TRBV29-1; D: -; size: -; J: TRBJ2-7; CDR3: CSVSTGLWEQYF; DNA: TGCAGCGTGTCGACGGGGCTCTGGGAGCAGTACTTC
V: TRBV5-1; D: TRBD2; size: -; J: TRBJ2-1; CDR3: CASIGTSYNEQFF; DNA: TGCGCCAGCATAGGGACTAGCTACAATGAGCAGTTCTTC
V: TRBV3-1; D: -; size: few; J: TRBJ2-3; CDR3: CASSQDLVSVGTDTQYF; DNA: TGTGCCAGCAGCCAAGATCTTGTTAGCGTCGGCACAGATACGCAGTATTTT
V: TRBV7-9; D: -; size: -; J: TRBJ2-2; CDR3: CASSFDTGRTGELFF; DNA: TGTGCCAGCAGCTTTGATACGGGGCGGACCGGGGAGCTGTTTTTT
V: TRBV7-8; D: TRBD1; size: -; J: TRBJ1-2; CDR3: CASSPGTGANPNYGYTF; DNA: TGTGCCAGCAGCCCCGGGACAGGCGCAAATCCTAACTATGGCTACACCTTC
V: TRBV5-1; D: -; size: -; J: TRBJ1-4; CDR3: CASSFGPDATNEKLFF; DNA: TGCGCCAGCAGCTTTGGGCCAGATGCAACTAATGAAAAACTGTTTTTT
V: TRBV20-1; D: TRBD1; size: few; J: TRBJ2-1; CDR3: CSAIPGQAYNEQFF; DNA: TGCAGTGCTATACCGGGACAGGCATACAATGAGCAGTTCTTC
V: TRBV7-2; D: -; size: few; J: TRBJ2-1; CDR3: CASSPVPAWGKQFF; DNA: TGTGCCAGCAGCCCAGTACCAGCTTGGGGGAAGCAGTTCTTC
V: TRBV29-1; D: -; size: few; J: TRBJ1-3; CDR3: CSVEGGWDTIYF; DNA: TGCAGCGTTGAGGGGGGCTGGGACACCATATATTTT
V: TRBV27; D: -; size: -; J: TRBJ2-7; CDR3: CASSLAGNFYEQYF; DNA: TGTGCCAGCAGTTTAGCCGGGAACTTCTACGAGCAGTACTTC
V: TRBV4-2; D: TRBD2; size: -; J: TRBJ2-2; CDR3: CASSEPRGGNTGELFF; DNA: TGTGCCAGCAGTGAACCCCGGGGGGGCAACACCGGGGAGCTGTTTTTT
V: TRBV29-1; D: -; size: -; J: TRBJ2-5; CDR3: CSVVPLKAQYF; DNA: TGCAGCGTTGTTCCCCTTAAGGCCCAGTACTTC
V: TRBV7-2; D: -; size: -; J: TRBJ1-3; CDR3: CASSLGGTGNTIYF; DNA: TGTGCCAGCAGCTTAGGGGGGACTGGAAACACCATATATTTT
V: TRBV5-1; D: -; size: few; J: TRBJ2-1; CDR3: CASSSAYSNEQFF; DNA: TGCGCCAGCAGCTCGGCTTATAGTAATGAGCAGTTCTTC
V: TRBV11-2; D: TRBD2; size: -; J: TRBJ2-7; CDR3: CASSLGLAESYEQYF; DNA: TGTGCCAGCAGCCTCGGACTAGCGGAGTCCTACGAGCAGTACTTC
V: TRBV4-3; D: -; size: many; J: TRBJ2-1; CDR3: CASSQDFPGRNYNEQFF; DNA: TGCGCCAGCAGCCAAGACTTCCCGGGACGTAACTACAATGAGCAGTTCTTC
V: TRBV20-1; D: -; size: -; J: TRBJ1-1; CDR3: CSARDPQVGTNTEAFF; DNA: TGCAGTGCTAGAGATCCGCAGGTGGGGACGAACACTGAAGCTTTCTTT
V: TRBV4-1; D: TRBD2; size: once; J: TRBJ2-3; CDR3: CASNSAGGLGTDTQYF; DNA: TGCGCCAGCAACTCAGCGGGGGGGCTTGGCACAGATACGCAGTATTTT
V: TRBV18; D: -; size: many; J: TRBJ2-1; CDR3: CASSPPDKDYNEQFF; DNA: TGTGCCAGCTCACCACCAGACAAGGACTACAATGAGCAGTTCTTC
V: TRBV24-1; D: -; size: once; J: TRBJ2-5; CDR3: CATSVTEETQYF; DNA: TGTGCCACCAGTGTGACGGAAGAGACCCAGTACTTC
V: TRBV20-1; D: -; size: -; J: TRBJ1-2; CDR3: CSAQKFYGYTF; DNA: TGCAGTGCCCAGAAATTCTATGGCTACACCTTC
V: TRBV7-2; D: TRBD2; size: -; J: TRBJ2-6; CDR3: CASSFGLAGGPGANVLTF; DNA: TGTGCCAGCAGCTTCGGGCTAGCGGGGGGCCCTGGGGCCAACGTCCTGACTTTC